The T cell receptor (beta chain) under discussion was sequenced for a study of follicular helper T cells after annual influenza vaccination (dated by TCRdb to between 2016 and 2019). For the study in its entirety: Blood was drawn on days 0, 7 and 28 after each seasonal influenza vaccination. Multi-year samples were obtained from about six subjects, with two vaccination seasons covered for a few subjects and three seasons covered for two subjects. One week after vaccination, a second recruited cohort of roughly 12 subjects (Table S1) displayed a similar ICOS+CD38+ cTfh response. To look at recall of cTfh clones, some subjects were tracked through successive annual vaccinations covering the 2013-2014, 2014-2015 and 2015-2016 seasons. Samples from 2013-2014 were cryopreserved, whereas samples from about 2015 were processed immediately after collection.

Points the paper makes about the study in general: In evaluating whether influenza clones were enriched, the possibility that the far larger non-cTfh compartments were undersampled could not be ruled out. Rare clonotypes could not be sampled because productive TCRB sequences were recovered from only roughly 9.5-22% of the analyzed cells. Successive annual vaccinations recalled a recurrent oligoclonal ICOS+CD38+ cTfh response that contained tetramer and AIM influenza-specific clonotypes. Day 7 ICOS+CD38+ clones were most often found later in ICOS-CD38- cTfh, suggesting that subset may serve as a memory reservoir. ICOS+CD38+ cTfh clonality correlated with the frequency of that population, and its change correlated with the change in circulating plasmablast frequency.

As to this clone: Its cognate antigen has yet to be identified. It has no much larger one-base neighbor in the sample; base qualities were not kept.

The germline V end is reduced by 6 bases and the J end by 3 bases; junction bases left unmatched: 2. The CDR3 runs 14 residues from the cysteine to the phenylalanine. The DNA shown is the 42-base CDR3, in frame from base 1. Reading the germline V gene gives CDR1 MNHEY and CDR2 SVGAGI. The time point label corresponds to: 2014-2015 season, pre-vaccination. TCRB sequencing was used to follow sorted CD4 subsets from the blood of adults before and after they were given the seasonal inactivated influenza vaccine (Fluvarix). To be eligible, subjects had to be community-dwelling and could not have received an influenza vaccine during the previous 6 months. Exclusions included influenza vaccine contraindications, substance abuse, HIV/AIDS, active malignancy, immunomodulatory medication and active illness such as respiratory infection. Per time point, between roughly 40 and 100 mL of blood was sampled. Ficoll-Paque PLUS or SepMate separation was used to isolate PBMC. As a non-Tfh subset for comparison, CXCR5- memory CD4 T cells were sorted. Before DNA was extracted, the cell subsets were sorted from PBMC using a BD FACS Aria.

The library was built by means of the immunoSEQ multiplex PCR assay. Adaptive Biotechnologies handled the TCRB amplification, library preparation, sequencing and preliminary bioinformatics at Survey level resolution. The authors processed their data as follows. Clonality was calculated in R as 1 minus normalized Shannon entropy, and the Gini index was computed with the R package ineq. The overlap score was defined as the summed counts of shared sequences divided by the total counts of all sequences in both compared samples. Fisher's exact test, with an assumed theoretical repertoire of 10^7 TCRB sequences, was used to assess the significance of shared clonotypes. TCRdb took this table from immuneACCESS and kept in-frame rearrangements with V and J called. Such tables lack part of the clones; where checked against another copy, unresolved V genes explain under half of the gap, and the rest is unexplained. That table furnishes V, J and clone size, whereas the DNA furnished D and trimming. The sample table records more than 10,000 clones; approximately 77% of these occur just once. The leading ten clones occupy more than 0.9% of the sample.

The TCR was taken from an adult who received the influenza vaccine. Sequences were derived from CXCR5- memory CD4+ T cells sorted from blood, sampled on the day of influenza vaccination. According to the study, the label for this sample's cell subset or site signals: CXCR5- memory CD4 T cells. The sequence joins TRBV6-5 to TRBJ1-3, with 10 junctional bases fitting TRBD1. The DNA sequence is given as TGTGCCAGCAGGACAGGGGGCGTTGGAAACACCATATATTTT. Its protein product is CASRTGGVGNTIYF.